The next 27 T cell receptor beta chains were all read from a single sample in a study of human T cells and chemical hapten exposure. The time point was: pre-sensitization, week 0. Regarding treatment: therapeutic diphenylcyclopropenone sensitization with weekly scalp DPC. Via MiXCR, TCRdb re-called the RACE reads, giving one row per CDR3 protein. The top ten hold 2.5% to 3.5% of the sample, which has 150,000 to 200,000 distinct CDR3 sequences, 25% to 30% seen once. The material sequenced was whole blood, taken in connection with sensitization to the hapten diphenylcyclopropenone (DPC). These receptors were collected from a woman aged 25 to 39 with alopecia areata. Some clones in this sample may be carry-over from other donors' samples.

This clonotype appeared a few times. This chain joins TRBV28 and TRBJ1-1; D gene unclear. This CDR3 region has 14 residues. Trimming took 2 bases from V and 2 from J, leaving 9 bases between them. The germline V gene encodes CDR1 MDHEN and CDR2 SYDVKM. This CDR3 reads CASSLPSRNTEAFF. CDR3 nucleotide sequence: TGTGCCAGCAGTTTACCGTCGCGAAACACTGAAGCTTTCTTT. Full variable domain (remainder filled in from reference TRBV28 and TRBJ1-1): DVKVTQSSRYLVKRTGEKVFLECVQDMDHENMFWYRQDPGLGLRLIYFSYDVKMKEKGDIPEGYSVSREKKERFSLILESASTNQTSMYLCASSLPSRNTEAFFGQGTRLTVV.

V usage is TRBV10-2 and J usage is TRBJ2-3, with unresolved D. The CDR3 spans 13 residues. Germline CDR1 and CDR2: WSHSY and SAAADI. Trimming shortened V by 6 bases and J by 2 bases, and 9 bases separated the two germline ends. CDR3 sequence: CASSRPSTDTQYF. The CDR3 coding sequence is TGCGCCAGCAGCCGACCCTCCACAGATACGCAGTATTTT.

This clonotype was observed a few times. The chain carries TRBV29-1 and TRBJ2-3, with D hard to call. In germline, CDR1 is SQVTM, CDR2 ANQGSEA. This CDR3 comprises 10 residues. V was shortened by 7 bases and J by 6 bases, with 8 bases between the two germline ends. The CDR3 sequence is CSGGGDTQYF. For the CDR3, the DNA is TGCAGCGGAGGTGGTGATACGCAGTATTTT.

This chain joins TRBV7-2 and TRBJ2-3; the D is unclear. With 1 base removed from V and 7 bases from J, the gap between germline ends came to 6 bases. CDR1 is SGHTA and CDR2 is FQGNSA in the germline V gene. This CDR3 region has 12 residues. CDR3 region: CASSLVQNTQYF. CDR3 DNA sequence: TGTGCCAGCAGCTTAGTTCAAAATACGCAGTATTTT.

V and J are TRBV29-1 and TRBJ1-2; 12 positions agree with TRBD1. V was pared by 0 bases and J by 8 bases, with 10 bases of the junction left unmatched. CDR1 is SQVTM, CDR2 ANQGSEA, per germline. The CDR3 spans 16 residues. As DNA, the CDR3 is TGCAGCGTTGAAGACGATGGGGACAGGGGGCGCAGAGGCTACACCTTC. Residues: CSVEDDGDRGRRGYTF.

The rearrangement links TRBV25-1 to TRBJ2-7, with D unresolved. Germline V gene lookup returns CDR1 MGHDK and CDR2 SYGVNS. The CDR3 covers 11 residues. V was cut by 3 bases and J by 2 bases, with 2 bases left in between. Written as DNA, the CDR3 is TGTGCCAGCAGTGACCCCTACGAGCAGTACTTC. This translates into CASSDPYEQYF.

This clonotype appeared a few times. The V call is TRBV9, the J call TRBJ2-7, with 8 bases identical to TRBD2. The junction had 5 bases not matched to a gene; V was cut back by 2 bases and J by 4 bases. This CDR3 contains 14 residues. Germline-derived CDR1 and CDR2 are SGDLS and YYNGEE. CDR3: CASSVSGSMYEQYF. The CDR3 nucleotides are TGTGCCAGCAGCGTCAGCGGGAGCATGTACGAGCAGTACTTC.

This clonotype was detected a few times. The J gene is TRBJ2-2, the V gene TRBV27, with D maybe TRBD2 (6 bases). The V gene lost 6 bases and the J gene lost 7 bases, with 21 bases spanning the gap. This CDR3 has 16 residues. Germline CDR1 MNHEY, CDR2 SMNVEV (reference sequence). CDR3 sequence (DNA): TGTGCCAGCAGCAAATACCCCGGGACTTTTCGCGGGGAGCTGTTTTTT. Translating it yields CASSKYPGTFRGELFF.

This clonotype turned up a few times. The CDR3 is CASSQQRDGSYEQYF. The CDR3 region has the DNA TGCGCCAGCAGCCAACAACGGGACGGCTCCTACGAGCAGTACTTC. The chain recombines TRBV4-3 with TRBJ2-7; D could derive from TRBD1 or TRBD2 (5 bases each). The CDR3 contains 15 residues. Germline V gene sequence: CDR1 LGHNA, CDR2 YSLEER. V lost 2 bases to trimming and J lost 0 bases, with 11 bases between them.

The gene calls are TRBV6-6 and TRBJ1-5, with 7 bases aligning to TRBD1. V shed 5 bases and J 5 bases; nucleotides not matched to a gene: 6. CDR3 size: 14 residues. Per the germline V gene, CDR1 is MNHNY and CDR2 is SVGAGI (reference sequence). CDR3 residues: CASSPGQAHQPQHF. In DNA form, the CDR3 reads TGTGCCAGCAGTCCCGGACAGGCGCATCAGCCCCAGCATTTT.

V usage is TRBV4-3 and J usage is TRBJ1-5; D possibly corresponds to TRBD1 (5 bases). V was cut by 0 bases and J by 4 bases, with 10 bases left in between. This CDR3 spans 15 amino acids. In germline, CDR1 is LGHNA, CDR2 YSLEER. The CDR3 sequence is CASSQDRQGNQPQHF. DNA of the CDR3: TGCGCCAGCAGCCAAGATCGGCAGGGTAATCAGCCCCAGCATTTT.

This clonotype appeared a few times. The chain uses TRBV29-1 and TRBJ2-3; D unclear. Per the germline V gene, CDR1 is SQVTM and CDR2 is ANQGSEA. The CDR3 runs to 11 residues. V was pared by 4 bases and J by 3 bases, with 5 bases between. The CDR3 DNA sequence: TGCAGCGTTGCGAGGACAGATACGCAGTATTTT. This gives the protein CSVARTDTQYF.

This clonotype turned up a few times. The CDR3 DNA is TGTGCCAGCAGCTTATCGACATACACTGAAGCTTTCTTT. Its protein product is CASSLSTYTEAFF. V usage is TRBV11-3 and J usage is TRBJ1-1; D call uncertain. The V and J ends lost 2 bases and 3 bases respectively, with 7 bases between them. Germline V gene sequence: CDR1 SGHNT, CDR2 YENEEA. There are 13 residues in the CDR3.

V usage is TRBV4-2 and J usage is TRBJ2-7, with D hard to call. Germline V gene lookup returns CDR1 LGHNA and CDR2 YNFKEQ. V shed 2 bases and J shed 2 bases, with 10 bases lying between them. This CDR3 spans 14 amino acids. CDR3 DNA: TGTGCCAGCAGCCAATCTCGGCAGGCCTACGAGCAGTACTTC. This translates into CASSQSRQAYEQYF.

The CDR3 region is CAISEPTLGAQETQYF. The CDR3 DNA follows: TGTGCCATCAGTGAACCTACCCTGGGGGCGCAAGAGACCCAGTACTTC. The chain recombines TRBV10-3 with TRBJ2-5, with D perhaps TRBD1 (6 bases). V was clipped by 3 bases and J by 2 bases, with 16 bases between them. CDR3 length equals 16 residues. Germline CDR1 and CDR2: ENHRY and SYGVKD.

J is TRBJ1-6 and V is TRBV4-3; TRBD1 might be the D (6 bases). The CDR3 extends over 17 amino acids. Germline V lookup: CDR1 LGHNA, CDR2 YSLEER. Trimming took off 1 base at V and 7 bases at J, with 17 bases between the two ends. CDR3 protein: CASSQAQQGWGNSPLHF. The CDR3 nucleotides read TGCGCCAGCAGCCAAGCCCAACAGGGTTGGGGAAATTCACCCCTCCACTTT.

The CDR3 region is CASSLARTGGTDTQYF. The CDR3 DNA is TGTGCCAGCAGCTTAGCTAGGACAGGGGGCACAGATACGCAGTATTTT. This chain connects TRBV7-2 to TRBJ2-3; 9 bases fit TRBD1. Looked up from germline, CDR1 is SGHTA and CDR2 is FQGNSA. The trim removed 0 bases at V and 1 base at J, leaving 2 bases unmatched. The CDR3 spans 16 residues. The full variable domain, completed using reference TRBV7-2 and TRBJ2-3, is GAGVSQSPSNKVTEKGKDVELRCDPISGHTALYWYRQSLGQGLEFLIYFQGNSAPDKSGLPSDRFSAERTGGSVSTLTIQRTQQEDSAVYLCASSLARTGGTDTQYFGPGTRLTVL.

The gene calls are TRBV28 and TRBJ2-3; TRBD2 matches at 13 bases. The V gene's germline CDR1 is MDHEN and CDR2 SYDVKM. This CDR3 is built from 19 residues. The junction had 13 bases not matched to a gene; V was cut back by 7 bases and J by 0 bases. The CDR3 DNA sequence: TGTGCCAGCACCACGGCGACTAGCGGGAGGTCCACTAGCACAGATACGCAGTATTTT. Encoded protein: CASTTATSGRSTSTDTQYF.

The CDR3 sequence: CSVLQNLNTEAFF. The CDR3 nucleotides are TGCAGCGTCCTACAGAACCTCAACACTGAAGCTTTCTTT. The rearrangement joins TRBV29-1 to TRBJ1-1, with no clear D. The V end was cut by 6 bases, the J end by 2 bases, with 13 bases between. CDR1 and CDR2 (germline): SQVTM, ANQGSEA. The length of the CDR3 is 13 residues.

The rearrangement uses TRBV20-1 and TRBJ2-1; 9 positions agree with TRBD2. Trimming cost V 1 base and J 6 bases; bases outside gene matches: 7. CDR1 is DFQATT, CDR2 SNEGSKA, per germline (reference sequence). The CDR3 contains 15 residues. CDR3 nucleotides: TGCAGTGCTAGAGTTTCTAGCGGGACCGGCAATGAGCAGTTCTTC. It translates to CSARVSSGTGNEQFF.

The chain is built from TRBV2 and TRBJ1-4, with a weak D call TRBD1 (6 bases). The V end was cut by 8 bases, the J end by 6 bases, with 16 bases between. The CDR3 is made up of 14 amino acids. Germline CDR1 reads SNHLY; CDR2 reads FYNNEI. The DNA for the CDR3 is TGTGCCAGCTACACGGGGACATTTTATGAAAAACTGTTTTTT. Its protein is CASYTGTFYEKLFF.

This clonotype has a count of ten or more. The chain carries TRBV20-1 and TRBJ1-1; no firm D call. The germline V and J ends were trimmed by 1 base and 4 bases, with 7 bases remaining between them. Germline values: CDR1 DFQATT, CDR2 SNEGSKA (reference sequence). The CDR3 is made up of 12 amino acids. The CDR3 protein is CSARGPVTEAFF. The CDR3 nucleotides are TGCAGTGCTAGAGGTCCGGTCACTGAAGCTTTCTTT.

CDR3 amino acids: CSASNRGRGTEAFF. The CDR3 nucleotides are TGCAGTGCTAGCAACAGGGGGCGCGGCACTGAAGCTTTCTTT. V usage is TRBV20-1 and J usage is TRBJ1-1; 9 bases are shared with TRBD1. There are 14 residues in the CDR3. In germline, CDR1 is DFQATT, CDR2 SNEGSKA (reference sequence). V lost 3 bases, J lost 4 bases, and 6 bases stayed unmatched.

This clonotype was observed a few times. The V gene is TRBV28, the J gene TRBJ2-5; the D gene is possibly TRBD2 (5 bases). The V end lost 2 bases, the J end lost 4 bases, and 14 bases lay between the germline ends. The CDR3 has 15 residues. Per the germline V gene, CDR1 is MDHEN and CDR2 is SYDVKM. In nucleotides, the CDR3 is TGTGCCAGCAGTTTACAAAGGCAGGAGGTAGAGACCCAGTACTTC. Translation: CASSLQRQEVETQYF.

This clonotype was seen more than once but under ten times. This chain joins TRBV28 and TRBJ1-5; D is uncertain. Germline V lookup: CDR1 MDHEN, CDR2 SYDVKM. The CDR3 loop spans 15 amino acids. The ends were cut back, 3 bases at V and 4 bases at J, with 13 bases in the middle. The CDR3: CASSFNLGSNQPQHF. The CDR3 DNA reads TGTGCCAGCAGTTTTAATCTGGGTTCAAATCAGCCCCAGCATTTT.

DNA for the CDR3: TGCAGTGCACACTGGGACGTTTCCGCAGATACGCAGTATTTT. Translated, it gives CSAHWDVSADTQYF. This sequence joins TRBV20-1 and TRBJ2-3, with D perhaps assigned TRBD1 or TRBD2 (5 bases each). The CDR3 length is 14 residues. Trimming pared 6 bases from V and 4 bases from J, leaving 17 bases between. Germline V gene sequence: CDR1 DFQATT, CDR2 SNEGSKA (reference sequence).

For this clonotype: A much more abundant neighbour one base away suggests this may be a read error. The V gene is TRBV7-7, the J gene TRBJ2-5; D possibly corresponds to TRBD1 (6 bases). V was pared by 6 bases and J by 0 bases, with 11 bases between. Germline CDR1 SSHAT, CDR2 FNYEAQ (reference sequence). The CDR3 consists of 14 residues. This CDR3 reads CASRLGTNQETQYF. The CDR3 DNA is TGTGCCAGCAGGCTGGGGACAAACCAAGAGACCCAGTACTTC.